The following is a T cell receptor beta chain sequence with its context. The antigen is unknown. The data belong to a study of T cell repertoires in cytomegalovirus infection. Study context: Both CMV infection and a matching HLA type were indicated by public TCR beta signatures. Study-wide points: Ex vivo, HLA-C-restricted CMV-specific TCR beta clonotypes prevailed over the rest of the response.

TCRdb reanalysed the reads using MiXCR and keeps one entry per CDR3 protein. This sample carries around 530,000 distinct CDR3 sequences, more than 25% of them seen once, and the ten largest clones take roughly 13%. The origin of this receptor is a human donor in good health (CMV status not recorded). Some clones in this sample may be carry-over from other donors' samples. The source material was PBMCs.

The chain's CDR3 is CASSGYGITEAFF. Written as DNA, the CDR3 is TGTGCCAGCAGCGGCTACGGGATCACTGAAGCTTTCTTT. V and J are TRBV5-6 and TRBJ1-1, with D uncertain. The V gene's germline CDR1 is SGHDT and CDR2 YYEEEE. CDR3 length equals 13 residues. V lost 4 bases and J lost 4, with 11 bases in between. The whole variable domain, remainder taken from reference TRBV5-6 and TRBJ1-1, is DAGVTQSPTHLIKTRGQQVTLRCSPKSGHDTVSWYQQALGQGPQFIFQYYEEEERQRGNFPDRFSGHQFPNYSSELNVNALLLGDSALYLCASSGYGITEAFFGQGTRLTVV.